This T cell receptor (beta chain) was recorded in a study of T cells in localized non-small cell lung cancer. The repertoire was sequenced with immunoSEQ multiplex PCR; TCRdb's copy has only in-frame clones and lacks some. The data contain approximately 31,000 clones, around four fifths of them singletons. The CDR3 covers 15 residues. V was clipped by 4 bases and J by 2 bases; unmatched bases: 6. Germline CDR1 SGHRS, CDR2 YFSETQ. This chain joins TRBV5-1 and TRBJ2-7; 10 positions match TRBD1. The material was peripheral blood, obtained before any cancer treatment. The receptor was derived from an older male donor with stage II squamous cell lung carcinoma. CDR3 amino acids: CASSARDRGTYEQYF. Written as DNA, the CDR3 is TGCGCCAGCAGCGCCCGGGACAGGGGAACCTACGAGCAGTACTTC.